The TCR beta chain described here comes from a study of cytomegalovirus exposure and HLA in healthy donors. About the study: Later, an analysis reported that the roughly 120 validation repertoires had used the same platform as the approximately 720 first-cohort repertoires.

Clones were read by immunoSEQ multiplex PCR, and TCRdb kept only the in-frame ones, dropping some. Of about 240,000 clones listed, approximately 83% are singletons. CDR1 and CDR2 from the germline V gene are SSHAT and FNYEAQ (reference sequence). This CDR3 is built from 15 residues. Study results and caveats: Reports showed the classifier diagnosing cytomegalovirus status with high specificity and sensitivity.

Remarks on this clone: What it binds is unknown. At one end the junction does not follow the germline gene, possibly because of a read error.

The TCR comes from a young woman in good health and CMV-seropositive. This rearrangement joins TRBV7-7 to TRBJ2-3; 9 bases are a match to TRBD1. The sequenced sample consisted of PBMCs. The CDR3, as DNA: TGTGCTAGCAGCTCCGGGACAGGGAACACAGATACGCAGTATTTT. Translation gives CASSSGTGNTDTQYF.